The 6 T cell receptor beta chains below were found in one sample sequenced in a study of T cells after yellow fever vaccination (dated by TCRdb to 2018 to 2020). The protocol used for the library was 5' RACE. The reads were generated on an Illumina NovaSeq 6000. TCRdb took the public reads, trimmed them with fastp at Q25, ran MiXCR for clone calling and kept in-frame beta chains. Every entry covers one CDR3 protein and lists the most common genes and DNA from its rows. For this sample there are approximately 300,000 distinct CDR3 sequences; about 10% appear just once. 3% to 3.5% of the sample belongs to the ten largest clones. Read against the paper, the sample's treatment or condition label means: live attenuated yellow fever vaccine strain. The starting material was CD4+ T cells sorted from PBMCs, obtained 45 days after the yellow fever booster vaccination. The receptors shown here come from a man younger than 30 who received the YFV17D yellow fever vaccine.

This rearrangement joins TRBV13 to TRBJ2-7; 12 nucleotides align to TRBD2. The CDR3 consists of 15 residues. CDR1 is PRHDT and CDR2 is FYEKMQ in the germline V gene (reference sequence). V trimming: 5 bases; J trimming: 5 bases; junction bases outside the gene matches: 7. The CDR3 sequence: CASSTMTSGGHEQYF. CDR3 bases: TGTGCCAGCAGCACGATGACTAGCGGGGGCCACGAGCAGTACTTC.

The chain recombines TRBV19 with TRBJ1-2; D not certain. The CDR3 has 12 amino acids. CDR1 and CDR2 (germline): LNHDA, SQIVND (reference sequence). V lost 7 bases, J lost 7 bases, and 13 bases lay in between. CDR3 sequence reads: CASKASGPGYTF. DNA for the CDR3: TGTGCCAGTAAGGCCTCCGGGCCTGGCTACACCTTC.

This clonotype was detected ten times or more. The CDR3: CASSTQGRQPQHF. CDR3 bases: TGTGCCAGCAGCACACAGGGGCGGCAGCCCCAGCATTTT. The chain joins TRBV7-9 to TRBJ1-5; the match to TRBD1 covers 7 bases. Germline V gene data show CDR1 as SEHNR and CDR2 as FQNEAQ (reference sequence). V lost 5 bases to trimming and J lost 7 bases; unmatched junction nucleotides: 5. There are 13 residues in the CDR3.

The rearrangement uses TRBV7-8 and TRBJ1-4; TRBD1 agrees at 7 bases. Trimming at V came to 5 bases and at J to 4 bases, leaving 10 bases not matched to a gene. Germline CDR1 is SGHVS and CDR2 is FQNEAQ. The CDR3 covers 16 residues. The CDR3 nucleotides are TGTGCCAGCAGCCTATACTCGGGACAGATTAATGAAAAACTGTTTTTT. It codes for CASSLYSGQINEKLFF.

The rearrangement uses TRBV5-1 and TRBJ2-4, with a possible D match to TRBD2 (6 bases). The CDR3 sequence is 14 residues long. The V gene lost 4 bases and the J gene lost 0 bases, with 8 bases spanning the gap. CDR1 and CDR2 (germline): SGHRS, YFSETQ. In DNA, the CDR3 is TGCGCCAGCAGCAAGGGACTAGCCAAAAACATTCAGTACTTC. It encodes CASSKGLAKNIQYF.

This chain links TRBV3-1 with TRBJ1-1, with D unresolved. Germline loops: CDR1 LGHDT, CDR2 YNNKEL (reference sequence). The CDR3 sequence is 12 residues long. V was shortened by 2 bases and J by 4 bases, with 5 bases between the two germline ends. CDR3 region: CASSQSSTEAFF. As DNA, the CDR3 is TGTGCCAGCAGCCAATCCTCCACTGAAGCTTTCTTT.